The subject of this entry is one T cell receptor beta chain. Its antigen is as yet unknown. Attachment of unique molecular identifiers was made to individual cDNA molecules. TCRdb analysed the 5' RACE reads with MiXCR anew, one entry per CDR3 protein. The sample contains some 71,000 distinct CDR3 sequences, around 15% of which appear only once. This sample was taken from a study of early T cells in non-severe SARS-CoV-2 infection. The wider study: Chains were not paired, and sequencing was done on bulk RNA from unsorted whole blood.

Trimming removed 1 base from V and 10 bases from J, with 11 bases in between. CDR3 length equals 13 residues. The germline gives CDR1 SGHNT, CDR2 YENEEA. The study, taken as a whole, reports: Matching with VDJdb favored anti-spike CD8 responses (missing private and CD4 specificities).

Sequencing was done on a sample of whole blood. This chain uses TRBV11-3 with TRBJ2-1; maybe TRBD1 (5 bases). The sequence was collected from an adult who was a healthcare worker with PCR-confirmed SARS-CoV-2 infection or an uninfected control (not recorded which). CDR3 sequence (DNA): TGTGCCAGCAGCTTAGTATGGACATCCGAGCAGTTCTTC. Translating gives CASSLVWTSEQFF.